Following are 26 T cell receptor beta chains from one sample sequenced in a study of cytomegalovirus exposure and HLA in healthy donors (dated by TCRdb to between 2016 and 2019). The library came from the immunoSEQ multiplex PCR assay. For the multiplex PCR, a mixture combining 60 forward primers for TCR Vbeta segments and 13 reverse primers for TCR Jbeta segments was used. TCRdb re-hosts the immuneACCESS table, in-frame sequences only. Its copies lack some clones; in the studies checked, an unresolved V gene accounts for under half of them, and the cause for the rest is not known. In this sample the table shows about 150,000 clones, roughly four fifths of which occur a single time. The ten largest clones take up approximately 1.4% of the sample. Sample: PBMCs. The receptors derive from a man younger than 30 in good health and CMV-seronegative.

This clone was detected once. The chain links TRBV6-5 to TRBJ2-1; tentatively, D is TRBD2 (6 bases). With 5 bases removed from V and 7 bases from J, the gap between germline ends came to 15 bases. Germline values: CDR1 MNHEY, CDR2 SVGAGI. There are 14 residues in the CDR3. The CDR3 protein is CASSPSLARNEQFF. In DNA form, the CDR3 reads TGTGCCAGCAGTCCCAGCCTAGCGAGGAATGAGCAGTTCTTC.

The genes are TRBV5-8 and TRBJ2-2, with D perhaps TRBD2 (6 bases). The CDR3 spans 16 residues. The germline CDR1 and CDR2 sequences are SGHTS and YDEGEE. The ends were cut back, 4 bases at V and 5 bases at J, with 18 bases in the middle. Written as DNA, the CDR3 is TGTGCCAGCAGCCGTGGCGTGCTTAGCGGTACCGGGGAGCTGTTTTTT. Translating it yields CASSRGVLSGTGELFF.

This clone has more than one count but fewer than ten. The chain combines TRBV5-1 with TRBJ1-3; the match to TRBD1 covers 7 bases. CDR1 is SGHRS and CDR2 is YFSETQ in the germline V gene. V dropped 2 bases and J dropped 2; count of bases not matched to a gene: 1. This CDR3 is 14 amino acids long. CDR3 sequence (DNA): TGCGCCAGCAGCTTTACAGGGGCTGGAAACACCATATATTTT. Protein product: CASSFTGAGNTIYF.

As regards this clone: An end of the junction does not agree with germline; a read error may underlie this. The rearrangement links TRBV7-9 to TRBJ1-2; the D is unclear. There are 12 residues in the CDR3. Looked up from germline, CDR1 is SEHNR and CDR2 is FQNEAQ (reference sequence). The CDR3 coding sequence is TGTTCCAGCAGCTCCTCGGGAGATGGCTACACCTTC. It encodes CSSSSSGDGYTF. Supplemented by reference TRBV7-9 and TRBJ1-2, the full variable domain reads DTGVSQNPRHKITKRGQNVTFRCDPISEHNRLYWYRQTLGQGPEFLTYFQNEAQLEKSRLLSDRFSAERPKGSFSTLEIQRTEQGDSAMYLCSSSSSGDGYTFGSGTRLTVV.

This clone was found a few times. This chain joins TRBV7-9 and TRBJ2-1; 12 nucleotides match TRBD2. The CDR3 runs to 15 residues. Trimming at V came to 4 bases and at J to 8 bases, leaving 6 bases not matched to a gene. Germline V gene data show CDR1 as SEHNR and CDR2 as FQNEAQ (reference sequence). CDR3 amino acids: CASSSLAGGPDEQFF. In DNA form, the CDR3 reads TGTGCCAGCAGCTCCCTAGCGGGAGGGCCCGATGAGCAGTTCTTC.

This clone occurred once. The chain couples TRBV27 to TRBJ2-7; 12 bases line up with TRBD2. The CDR3 extends over 13 amino acids. Losses at the gene ends were 8 bases for V and 4 bases for J; bases not matched to a gene: 3. Germline CDR1 reads MNHEY; CDR2 reads SMNVEV (reference sequence). CDR3 in amino acids: CASALAGGYEQYF. CDR3 nucleotides: TGTGCCAGCGCCCTAGCGGGAGGGTACGAGCAGTACTTC.

This sequence joins TRBV9 and TRBJ2-7; a weak D match, TRBD1 (6 bases). Germline assignment: CDR1 SGDLS and CDR2 YYNGEE. The CDR3 is 15 amino acids. V lost 4 bases to trimming and J lost 0 bases, with 14 bases between them. CDR3 nucleotides: TGTGCCAGCAGCCCGCGAGCGGACAGCTCCTACGAGCAGTACTTC. It codes for CASSPRADSSYEQYF.

The chain carries TRBV4-3 and TRBJ2-7, with 7 bases identical to TRBD1. The CDR3 extends over 14 amino acids. V shed 1 base, J shed 6 bases, and the junction held 6 bases outside the gene matches. Germline CDR1 is LGHNA and CDR2 is YSLEER. CDR3 loop: CASSQGDTGAEQYF. CDR3 DNA sequence: TGCGCCAGCAGCCAAGGGGATACAGGGGCCGAGCAGTACTTC.

The chain links TRBV7-9 to TRBJ2-1, with 7 nucleotides matching TRBD1. Losses at the gene ends were 5 bases for V and 1 base for J; bases not matched to a gene: 8. CDR3 length equals 16 residues. Germline V gene sequence: CDR1 SEHNR, CDR2 FQNEAQ (reference sequence). The CDR3 sequence is CASSGRGFPSYNEQFF. DNA for the CDR3: TGTGCCAGCAGCGGCAGGGGGTTCCCATCCTACAATGAGCAGTTCTTC.

The rearrangement uses TRBV6-1 and TRBJ1-3; D is undetermined. Trimming stripped 2 bases from V and 0 bases from J, with 14 bases between. In germline, CDR1 is MNHNS, CDR2 SASEGT. The CDR3 spans 17 residues. The CDR3 is CASSENSHGDSGNTIYF. In DNA form, the CDR3 reads TGTGCCAGCAGTGAAAATAGTCACGGAGACTCTGGAAACACCATATATTTT.

J is TRBJ2-2 and V is TRBV19; D is ambiguous. Germline CDR1 and CDR2: LNHDA and SQIVND (reference sequence). Trimming pared 1 base from V and 11 bases from J, leaving 11 bases between. This CDR3 is 13 amino acids long. CDR3 residues: CASSIVSSVELFF. DNA for the CDR3: TGTGCCAGTAGTATAGTTTCCAGTGTAGAGCTGTTTTTT.

The chain has TRBV18 and TRBJ2-1; 7 bases line up with TRBD2. The CDR3 is 16 residues long. In germline, CDR1 is KGHSH, CDR2 LQKENI. The ends lost 4 bases at V and 3 bases at J; junction bases unmatched: 9. In DNA form, the CDR3 reads TGTGCCAGCTCACTCCCTTCTAGCGGTCTCTACAATGAGCAGTTCTTC. Protein sequence: CASSLPSSGLYNEQFF.

The gene calls are TRBV11-3 and TRBJ2-1; 8 nucleotides align to TRBD2. With V trimmed by 0 bases and J by 7 bases, 8 bases remained unmatched. The germline gives CDR1 SGHNT, CDR2 YENEEA. The CDR3 contains 16 residues. The CDR3 nucleotides are TGTGCCAGCAGCTTAGAAACGGGAGGGCCGTTGAATGAGCAGTTCTTC. Its protein is CASSLETGGPLNEQFF.

This clone has just a few counts. V usage is TRBV9 and J usage is TRBJ1-2; 10 nucleotides line up with TRBD1. Germline V gene sequence: CDR1 SGDLS, CDR2 YYNGEE. The CDR3 contains 14 residues. Germline trimming cut 4 bases from V and 2 bases from J; bases unmatched to any gene: 2. This CDR3 reads CASSPGQGNYGYTF. The CDR3 coding sequence is TGTGCCAGCAGCCCGGGACAGGGGAACTATGGCTACACCTTC. Using reference TRBV9 and TRBJ1-2 for the parts outside the CDR3, the full variable domain is DSGVTQTPKHLITATGQRVTLRCSPRSGDLSVYWYQQSLDQGLQFLIQYYNGEERAKGNILERFSAQQFPDLHSELNLSSLELGDSALYFCASSPGQGNYGYTFGSGTRLTVV.

The chain is built from TRBV27 and TRBJ2-1; a weak D match, TRBD1 (6 bases). Germline CDR1 is MNHEY and CDR2 is SMNVEV (reference sequence). V lost 1 base to trimming and J lost 6 bases, with 10 bases between them. The CDR3 sequence is 14 residues long. The CDR3 sequence: CASSLFGTPNEQFF. In nucleotides, the CDR3 is TGTGCCAGCAGTTTATTTGGGACACCCAATGAGCAGTTCTTC.

The chain uses TRBV7-2 and TRBJ2-3; D perhaps matches TRBD1 (5 bases). The CDR3 runs 12 residues. Trimming pared 6 bases from V and 6 bases from J, leaving 10 bases between. The germline gives CDR1 SGHTA, CDR2 FQGNSA. The CDR3 sequence is CASRSRADTQYF. The CDR3, as DNA: TGTGCCAGCAGATCCAGGGCGGATACGCAGTATTTT.

In DNA form, the CDR3 reads TGTGCCAGCGACAGGGGGCATCAGCCCCAGCATTTT. Its protein is CASDRGHQPQHF. This rearrangement joins TRBV28 to TRBJ1-5; TRBD1 agrees at 10 bases. The CDR3 runs to 12 residues. V was pared by 8 bases and J by 5 bases, with 0 bases of the junction left unmatched. Germline CDR1 reads MDHEN; CDR2 reads SYDVKM.

Here the CDR3 reads CASSPTSWQYNEQFF. CDR3 in DNA: TGTGCCAGCAGCCCAACTAGCTGGCAATACAATGAGCAGTTCTTC. The chain uses TRBV11-2 and TRBJ2-1; D may be TRBD2 (6 bases). CDR1 is SGHAT and CDR2 is FQNNGV in the germline V gene. V shed 5 bases and J shed 4 bases, with 15 bases lying between them. The CDR3 extends over 15 amino acids.

This rearrangement joins TRBV5-4 to TRBJ2-1; 9 bases are shared with TRBD2. The germline V gene encodes CDR1 SGHNT and CDR2 YYREEE (reference sequence). The CDR3 is 16 amino acids. The trim removed 3 bases at V and 6 bases at J, leaving 10 bases unmatched. In DNA, the CDR3 is TGTGCCAGCAGCTGGTTTAGCGGGAGCCACCTCAATGAGCAGTTCTTC. Translation gives CASSWFSGSHLNEQFF. Drawing the rest from reference TRBV5-4 and TRBJ2-1, the complete variable domain is ETGVTQSPTHLIKTRGQQVTLRCSSQSGHNTVSWYQQALGQGPQFIFQYYREEENGRGNFPPRFSGLQFPNYSSELNVNALELDDSALYLCASSWFSGSHLNEQFFGPGTRLTVL.

In DNA, the CDR3 is TGTGCCAGCAGCTTGCGGGACGGATCCACCCCGGTAATAGAAGCTTTCTTT. Protein: CASSLRDGSTPVIEAFF. V and J are TRBV7-8 and TRBJ1-1; possibly TRBD1 for D (5 bases). Germline V gene lookup returns CDR1 SGHVS and CDR2 FQNEAQ. The CDR3 has 17 residues. Trimming removed 3 bases from V and 8 bases from J, with 25 bases in between.

This chain joins TRBV9 and TRBJ2-1; TRBD2 matches at 8 bases. Germline CDR1 is SGDLS and CDR2 is YYNGEE. V was pared by 3 bases and J by 2 bases, with 4 bases of the junction left unmatched. The CDR3 consists of 15 residues. This chain's CDR3 is CASSGSGSPYNEQFF. The DNA for the CDR3 is TGTGCCAGCAGCGGGAGCGGGAGCCCCTACAATGAGCAGTTCTTC.

The chain is built from TRBV27 and TRBJ2-1; D is unclear. The CDR3 loop spans 13 amino acids. Trimming stripped 2 bases from V and 5 bases from J, with 7 bases between. From germline, CDR1 is MNHEY and CDR2 SMNVEV (reference sequence). Here the CDR3 reads CASSLSEDNEQFF. The CDR3 nucleotides are TGTGCCAGCAGTTTAAGCGAGGACAATGAGCAGTTCTTC.

This chain connects TRBV11-2 to TRBJ2-7; 11 bases map to TRBD2. Per the germline V gene, CDR1 is SGHAT and CDR2 is FQNNGV. Trimming at V came to 2 bases and at J to 2 bases, leaving 11 bases not matched to a gene. This CDR3 spans 18 amino acids. The CDR3 DNA follows: TGTGCCAGCAGCTTAAGGGGGTCTAGCGGGAGGCCCACCTACGAGCAGTACTTC. It specifies CASSLRGSSGRPTYEQYF.

The chain employs TRBV5-6 and TRBJ2-2; 13 nucleotides line up with TRBD2. Trimming took 5 bases from V and 4 from J; bases not matched to a gene: 5. Germline CDR1 is SGHDT and CDR2 is YYEEEE. The CDR3 is 16 residues long. Here the CDR3 reads CASRTGTSGVTGELFF. For the CDR3, the DNA is TGTGCCAGCAGAACCGGGACTAGCGGGGTCACCGGGGAGCTGTTTTTT.

The chain is built from TRBV19 and TRBJ2-7; tentative D call: TRBD2 (5 bases). Germline V gives CDR1 LNHDA, CDR2 SQIVND (reference sequence). V was pared by 5 bases and J by 6 bases, with 11 bases between. The CDR3 has 12 amino acids. The CDR3 DNA follows: TGTGCCAGTAGTGGTCGAGAGGGCGAGCAGTACTTC. Protein sequence: CASSGREGEQYF.

This chain links TRBV4-1 with TRBJ2-1; 8 nucleotides agree with TRBD2. Trimming took 3 bases from V and 2 from J; bases not matched to a gene: 6. The CDR3 is 16 amino acids. The germline CDR1 and CDR2 sequences are MGHRA and YSYEKL. CDR3 nucleotide sequence: TGCGCCAGCAGCCACCCGACTAGCGACCCCTACAATGAGCAGTTCTTC. Translating it yields CASSHPTSDPYNEQFF.